Listed below are T cell receptor beta chains from one sample, sequenced in a study of T cell responses to AZD1222 COVID-19 vaccine. Profiled with immunoSEQ multiplex PCR; TCRdb holds only in-frame clones, not every one. Of approximately 88,000 clones listed, around 80% were seen once; the top ten hold 20% to 25%. The material was peripheral blood, obtained on day 0 of AZD1222 vaccination. These receptors came from an adult in good health. The CDR3 runs from the conserved cysteine through the conserved F or W. A D gene is named only where the DNA matches it firmly. Part of the rows lack a size; the others show once, few, many or a class for expanded clones.

J,size,length,V,D,CDR3,DNA
TRBJ2-1,.,13,TRBV12-3/TRBV12-4,.,CASSLYYANEQFF,TGTGCCAGCAGTCTGTACTACGCCAATGAGCAGTTCTTC
TRBJ2-3,.,13,TRBV7-9,.,CASSLPPADTQYF,TGTGCCAGCAGCTTACCACCCGCAGATACGCAGTATTTT
TRBJ1-4,.,14,TRBV28,.,CASSSQGSNEKLFF,TGTGCCAGCAGCTCCCAGGGGAGTAATGAAAAACTGTTTTTT
TRBJ1-1,.,13,TRBV29-1,.,CSVEGGSRVGAFF,TGCAGCGTTGAAGGGGGAAGCAGGGTCGGAGCTTTCTTT
TRBJ1-5,.,15,TRBV18,.,CASHVHRGFGQPQHF,TGTGCCAGCCACGTTCATCGGGGTTTCGGTCAGCCCCAGCATTTT
TRBJ2-7,.,11,TRBV2,.,CASSGAYEQYF,TGTGCCAGCAGTGGGGCCTACGAGCAGTACTTC
TRBJ2-7,.,15,TRBV28,TRBD2,CASSLISGSAYEQYF,TGTGCCAGCAGTTTAATCAGCGGGAGTGCCTACGAGCAGTACTTC
TRBJ2-2,.,15,TRBV5-1,TRBD1,CASSSWTGGTGELFF,TGCGCCAGCAGCTCCTGGACAGGGGGAACCGGGGAGCTGTTTTTT
TRBJ2-6,.,18,TRBV27,TRBD2,CASAQLAGGRSGANVLTF,TGTGCCAGCGCCCAACTAGCGGGGGGACGCTCTGGGGCCAACGTCCTGACTTTC
TRBJ2-3,.,13,TRBV10-2,TRBD1,CASSGAGGFTQYF,TGCGCCAGCAGTGGAGCAGGGGGATTTACGCAGTATTTT
TRBJ1-6,.,15,TRBV6-5,TRBD1,CASSSNRGPNSPLHF,TGTGCCAGCAGTTCAAACAGGGGGCCGAATTCACCCCTCCACTTT
TRBJ1-2,.,14,TRBV7-2,.,CASSLAGTNNGYTF,TGTGCCAGCAGCTTAGCGGGGACAAATAACGGCTACACCTTC
TRBJ2-3,.,15,TRBV5-1,.,CASSLAVGPVNTQYF,TGCGCCAGCAGCTTGGCCGTAGGGCCGGTTAATACGCAGTATTTT
TRBJ1-4,.,13,TRBV27,TRBD1,CASGTGGSEKLFF,TGTGCCAGCGGGACAGGAGGAAGTGAAAAACTGTTTTTT
TRBJ2-6,once,15,TRBV3-1/TRBV3-2,.,CASSQSRAGANVLTF,TGTGCCAGCAGCCAGTCCAGGGCTGGGGCCAACGTCCTGACTTTC
TRBJ1-2,.,13,TRBV6-5,.,CASRGGGGYGYTF,TGTGCCAGCCGCGGGGGGGGAGGCTATGGCTACACCTTC
TRBJ1-2,once,14,TRBV19,.,CASSIGPGESGYTF,TGTGCCAGTAGTATAGGTCCAGGGGAGTCTGGCTACACCTTC
TRBJ2-3,.,17,TRBV27,TRBD2,CASSLSRGRGSTDTQYF,TGTGCCAGCAGTTTATCACGTGGGAGGGGATCCACAGATACGCAGTATTTT
TRBJ1-6,.,14,TRBV2,.,CASSDRTYNSPLHF,TGTGCCAGCAGTGACAGGACTTATAATTCACCCCTCCACTTT
TRBJ2-1,.,15,TRBV6-2/TRBV6-3,TRBD1,CASSSGTGWPNEQFF,TGTGCCAGCAGTTCCGGGACAGGGTGGCCCAATGAGCAGTTCTTC
TRBJ1-2,.,15,TRBV20-1,.,CSASFSPGQNYGYTF,TGCAGTGCTAGTTTTTCCCCGGGGCAGAACTATGGCTACACCTTC
TRBJ1-3,.,11,TRBV27,.,CASRSGNTIYF,TGTGCCAGCAGATCTGGAAACACCATATATTTT
TRBJ2-7,.,17,TRBV10-3,.,CAISESETRLGAYEQYF,TGTGCCATCAGTGAGTCCGAGACACGCCTGGGGGCCTACGAGCAGTACTTC
TRBJ2-2,.,13,TRBV29-1,TRBD1,CSVVGQGNGELFF,TGCAGCGTCGTGGGACAGGGGAACGGGGAGCTGTTTTTT
TRBJ2-7,.,14,TRBV5-1,.,CASSFQGWGHEQYF,TGCGCCAGCAGCTTTCAGGGCTGGGGGCACGAGCAGTACTTC